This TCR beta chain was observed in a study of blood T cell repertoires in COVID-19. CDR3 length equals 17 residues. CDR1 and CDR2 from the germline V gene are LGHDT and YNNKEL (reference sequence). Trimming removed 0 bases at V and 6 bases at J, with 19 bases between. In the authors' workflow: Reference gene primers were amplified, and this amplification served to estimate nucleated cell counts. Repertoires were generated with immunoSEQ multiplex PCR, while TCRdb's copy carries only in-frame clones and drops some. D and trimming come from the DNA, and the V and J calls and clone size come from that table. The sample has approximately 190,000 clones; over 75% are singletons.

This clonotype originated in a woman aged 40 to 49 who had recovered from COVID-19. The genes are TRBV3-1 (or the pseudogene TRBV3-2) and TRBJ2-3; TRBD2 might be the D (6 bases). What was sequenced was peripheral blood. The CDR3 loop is CASSQDLFGDSRDTQYF. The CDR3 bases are TGTGCCAGCAGCCAAGATCTTTTCGGGGACTCTAGGGATACGCAGTATTTT.